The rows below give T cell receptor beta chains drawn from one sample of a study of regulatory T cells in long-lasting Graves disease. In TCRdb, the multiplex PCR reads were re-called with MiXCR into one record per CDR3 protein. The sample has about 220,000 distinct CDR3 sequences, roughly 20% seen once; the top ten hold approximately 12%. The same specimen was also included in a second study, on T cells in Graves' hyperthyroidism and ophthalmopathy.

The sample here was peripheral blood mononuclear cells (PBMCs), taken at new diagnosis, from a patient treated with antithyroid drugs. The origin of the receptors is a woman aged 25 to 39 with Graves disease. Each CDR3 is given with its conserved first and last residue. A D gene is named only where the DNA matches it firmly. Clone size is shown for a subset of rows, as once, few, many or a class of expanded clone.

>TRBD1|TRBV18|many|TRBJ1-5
TGTGCCAGCTCCTACGACAGGGGTCAGCCCCAGCATTTT
CASSYDRGQPQHF
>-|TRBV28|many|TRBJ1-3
TGTGCCAGCAGTTTATCAGGTCCAGGGTCGACTTCCGGAAACACCATATATTTT
CASSLSGPGSTSGNTIYF
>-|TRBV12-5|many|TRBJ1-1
TGTGCTAGTGGTTTGGTACCCCGGGACCGCCGGGGCGCTTTCTTT
CASGLVPRDRRGAFF
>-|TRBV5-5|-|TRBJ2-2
TGTGCCAGCAGCTTGTTGCCAGGAAACACCGGGGAGCTGTTTTTT
CASSLLPGNTGELFF
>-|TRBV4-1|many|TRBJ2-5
TGCGCCAGCAGCCTCGAAGAGGGAGTGGAAGAGACCCAGTACTTC
CASSLEEGVEETQYF
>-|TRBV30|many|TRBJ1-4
TGTGCCTGGAGGATAGGGACGTTGCTGTTTTTT
CAWRIGTLLFF
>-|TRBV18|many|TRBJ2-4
TGTGCCAGCTCACCACCAAAACAGAGTTTAGCCAAAAACATTCAGTACTTC
CASSPPKQSLAKNIQYF
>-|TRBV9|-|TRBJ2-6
TGTGCCAGCAGCGTAGAGAAGGGATACTCTGGGGCCAACGTCCTGACTTTC
CASSVEKGYSGANVLTF
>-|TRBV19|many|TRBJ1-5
TGTGCCAGTAGTAATCGGGGGAATCAGCCCCAGCATTTT
CASSNRGNQPQHF
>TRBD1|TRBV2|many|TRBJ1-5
TGTGCCAGCAGTGCCGGGACAGGGAGCAATCAGCCCCAGCATTTT
CASSAGTGSNQPQHF
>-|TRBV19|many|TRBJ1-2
TGTGCCAGTACCATCAGTACAGTTAATTACTATGGCTACACCTTC
CASTISTVNYYGYTF
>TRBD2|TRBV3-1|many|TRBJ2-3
TGTGCCAGCAGCCTCCGACTAGCGGGGGGACCCACAGATACGCAGTATTTT
CASSLRLAGGPTDTQYF
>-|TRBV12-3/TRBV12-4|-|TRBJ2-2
TGTGCCAGCAGTTTAAGGGGGGTGGAGCTGTTTTTT
CASSLRGVELFF
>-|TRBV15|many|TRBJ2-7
TGTGCCACCAGCAGATACCCCGACAGGGAGGATAACTACGAGCAGTACTTC
CATSRYPDREDNYEQYF
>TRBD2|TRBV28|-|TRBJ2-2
TGTGCCAGCAGTCCCTCGCGGGAGGGTACCACGAACACCGGGGAGCTGTTTTTT
CASSPSREGTTNTGELFF
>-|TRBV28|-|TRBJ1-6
TGTGCCAGCAGAAATCAGAACAGGGCTTTGCCCCTCCACTTT
CASRNQNRALPLHF
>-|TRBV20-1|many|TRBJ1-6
TGCAGTGCTAGAGATACGGAGGATTCACCCCTCCACTTT
CSARDTEDSPLHF
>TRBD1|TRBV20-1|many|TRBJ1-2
TGCAGTATAGACAGGGAATATGGCTACACCTTC
CSIDREYGYTF
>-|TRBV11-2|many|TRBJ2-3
TGTGCCAGCAGCTGGGTCAGTGGGTTTACAGATACGCAGTATTTT
CASSWVSGFTDTQYF